The clone carrying this T cell receptor beta chain was observed many times. The antigen is unknown. This record comes from a study of spatial heterogeneity in lung cancer. Study conclusions and caveats: Among blood samples, ubiquitous expanded tumor TCRs appeared more at resection than at follow-up.

Germline V gene lookup returns CDR1 MDHEN and CDR2 SYDVKM. The CDR3 loop spans 16 amino acids. The germline V and J ends were trimmed by 5 bases and 1 base, with 17 bases remaining between them. TCRdb reanalysed the 5' RACE reads using MiXCR and keeps one entry per CDR3 protein. The repertoire has 55,000 to 70,000 distinct CDR3 sequences, approximately 6.3% of them found once; the top ten carry roughly 14%. Regarding time point: sample taken at primary tumor resection. About 73 TRACERx patients with early, untreated non-small cell lung cancer donated samples. TCRs were sequenced from unsorted whole RNA of tumor, nontumor lung or PBMC.

This TCR was sampled from a female donor with early-stage non-small cell lung cancer. The gene calls are TRBV28 and TRBJ1-1, with no clear D. Here the sequenced sample was PBMCs, taken at surgery. CDR3 sequence (DNA): TGTGCCAGCAGTGCCCCCTCACGGGATACGAACACTGAAGCTTTCTTT. Amino acids: CASSAPSRDTNTEAFF.